This T cell receptor (beta chain) was found in a study of T cells after yellow fever vaccination. Findings and caveats of the study: Most clones from primary vaccination were detected again post-booster (just over 95% CD4, roughly 90% CD8).

Trimming removed 0 bases at V and 2 bases at J, with 10 bases between. The germline V gene has CDR1 SGHRS and CDR2 YFSETQ. The CDR3 spans 15 residues. A single record per CDR3 protein comes from TCRdb applying MiXCR to the 5' RACE reads. The sample lists 620,000 or so distinct CDR3 sequences, around 12% occurring once. This clonotype was observed a handful of times. The antigen remains unidentified. The receptor comes from a man aged 25 to 40 who received the YFV17D yellow fever vaccine. The sample in question was PBMCs, obtained on the day of the yellow fever booster vaccination. The chain has TRBV5-1 and TRBJ2-3; D may be TRBD2 (5 bases). CDR3 residues: CASSLGRAYTDTQYF. CDR3 sequence (DNA): TGCGCCAGCAGCTTGGGGCGGGCGTACACAGATACGCAGTATTTT.